The source of this TCR beta chain is a study of T cells after yellow fever vaccination (dated by TCRdb to the late 2010s). Turning to the overall study: The SMART-Seq v4 Ultra Low Input RNA kit was used to prepare libraries from fractions with low cell numbers. To follow T-cell clones before and after primary and booster YFV17D yellow fever vaccination, bulk TCR alpha and beta repertoires were sequenced over time. The cohort comprised two healthy male donors, one aged 18 to 30 and one aged 30 to 40 years. Blood was collected at multiple timepoints before and after primary and secondary immunization, and bulk PBMC replicates and cell subsets were isolated.

General findings and caveats noted by the study authors: A small share of clonotypes was detected in both CD4 and CD8 compartments, with the overlap likely arising from convergent recombination. Because abundant contaminating clonotypes from the bulk population could be contained in FACS-sorted repertoires, computational filtering was required. Only a couple of donors were included in the study, so the extent to which the findings can be generalized is limited. Compared with the primary T-cell response, the secondary T-cell response was weaker but faster, peaking on day 5 rather than day 15. After the booster, most of the clones that had expanded following primary vaccination were detected again (almost 98% of CD4 and around 90% of CD8), which suggests that memory was broadly maintained.

Deletion took 4 bases off V and 3 bases off J, with a span of 8 bases between the germline ends. Including the terminal cysteine and phenylalanine, the CDR3 comprises 13 residues. This entry keeps only the CDR3 DNA: 39 bases, framed from base 1. Taken from the germline V gene, the CDR1 and CDR2 loops are MDHEN and SYDVKM. Taken with the paper, the label for treatment or condition translates to: live attenuated yellow fever vaccine strain. Two biological replicates of bulk PBMCs were collected at each blood-draw timepoint. PBMCs were isolated from peripheral blood using a standard Ficoll-Paque protocol. RNA was extracted with TriZol from bulk PBMCs, CD4 and CD8 fractions, and dextramer-positive and dextramer-negative fractions. The table lists this clonotype with a few counts. Its antigen is unknown. Per-nucleotide qualities are absent, and no much larger clonotype sits a single base away. TCR cDNA was made using 5'RACE template switching, a step that added a universal primer site and unique molecular identifiers. Priming for cDNA synthesis came from both the TCR alpha and TCR beta constant segments. Library amplification involved two PCR steps, and the second step added sample barcodes and sequencing adapters. Sequencing of libraries was performed on Illumina HiSeq 2500 (2x100 bp) or NovaSeq (2x150 bp). Per the source publication's procedure: MIGEC was used to demultiplex reads and collapse the reads into UMI consensus sequences, and MiXCR was used for V(D)J alignment. Vaccine-responding clonotypes were defined with edgeR using replicate PBMC samples, requiring FDR below 0.01 and a log2 fold change above 5 up to day 15. Each bulk clonotype was labeled CD4 or CD8 based on which sequenced repertoire, CD4 or CD8, contained the clonotype at higher abundance. The raw public reads went through TCRdb reprocessing: fastp at Q25, MiXCR clone calling, in-frame beta chains kept. Here each entry gathers all rows of one CDR3 protein and keeps the most common genes and DNA. The V and J calls reflect TCRdb's pipeline rather than the authors' work. For this sample the table gives 320,000 or so distinct CDR3 sequences, of which roughly 8.3% were detected only once. The ten top clones hold approximately 18% of the sample.

The material sequenced was PBMCs, taken around 45 days after the first yellow fever vaccination. The rearrangement joined TRBV28 to TRBJ2-3; a confident D gene designation cannot be given. The source is a man aged 18 to 29 who received the YFV17D yellow fever vaccine. The encoded CDR3 is CASSSEATDTQYF. The nucleotide sequence is given as TGTGCCAGCAGTTCAGAAGCGACAGATACGCAGTATTTT.